This T cell receptor (beta chain) was identified in a study of blood T cell repertoires in COVID-19. Study overall: There were acute and convalescent COVID-19 samples, and they came from the United States, Italy and Spain. From T cells, B-cell-depleted T cells, or PBMCs came the material, which was cDNA or gDNA.

Source study methods: The authors estimated nucleated cell counts from reference gene primer amplification. Sequenced by immunoSEQ multiplex PCR; TCRdb stores in-frame clones only, minus some. V and J calls and clone size are copied from that table; D and trimming were computed from the DNA. The top ten hold roughly 3% of the sample, which has 200,000 to 250,000 clones, approximately 84% seen once. The length of the CDR3 is 13 residues. The V end lost 8 bases, the J end lost 4 bases, and 12 bases lay between the germline ends. Looked up from germline, CDR1 is MNHNY and CDR2 is SVGAGI (reference sequence).

Sequences were obtained from peripheral blood. The TCR was taken from a woman in her twenties or thirties who had recovered from COVID-19. The rearrangement joins TRBV6-6 to TRBJ2-1; D is perhaps TRBD1 (7 bases). The CDR3 spells CASGRGAYNEQFF. CDR3 bases: TGTGCCAGCGGCAGGGGGGCATACAATGAGCAGTTCTTC.